The 25 T cell receptor beta chains below were found in one sample sequenced in a study of shared clonotypes between healthy human individuals. Libraries were prepared by immunoSEQ multiplex PCR; TCRdb keeps only in-frame clonotypes and omits some of them. The sample holds roughly 500,000 clones, 95% to 96% seen once. The sequenced sample consisted of naive CD4+ T cells sorted from blood. Subset of the sample: CD45RA+ positively selected. These receptors were obtained from a woman between 25 and 40 years old in good health.

The chain recombines TRBV7-2 with TRBJ1-3; D uncertain. Trimming cost V 2 bases and J 2 bases, with 10 bases left between them. The V gene's germline CDR1 is SGHTA and CDR2 FQGNSA. The CDR3 spans 15 residues. The CDR3 DNA sequence: TGTGCCAGCAGCTTACGGGCCAGTACTGGAAACACCATATATTTT. Protein: CASSLRASTGNTIYF.

The chain joins TRBV7-6 to TRBJ1-5, with 7 bases aligning to TRBD1. This CDR3 comprises 17 residues. The trim removed 5 bases at V and 2 bases at J, leaving 12 bases unmatched. Germline lookup yields CDR1 SGHVS and CDR2 FNYEAQ. CDR3 coding DNA: TGTGCCAGCAGCCTAAACCCAACAGGGGCTGGCAATCAGCCCCAGCATTTT. Its protein is CASSLNPTGAGNQPQHF.

The rearrangement links TRBV7-9 to TRBJ2-7; 9 nucleotides align to TRBD2. The CDR3 sequence is 14 residues long. V lost 10 bases, J lost 6 bases, and 13 bases stayed unmatched. Germline CDR1 SEHNR, CDR2 FQNEAQ (reference sequence). CDR3 sequence reads: CATGLAGPSPEQYF. CDR3 DNA sequence: TGTGCCACCGGGCTAGCGGGACCGTCTCCCGAGCAGTACTTC.

The chain uses TRBV4-1 and TRBJ1-2; 12 bases align to TRBD1. This CDR3 contains 17 residues. CDR1 MGHRA and CDR2 YSYEKL come from the germline V gene. V lost 1 base to trimming and J lost 4 bases; unmatched junction nucleotides: 7. The CDR3 is CASSQGGQGAVPYGYTF. In DNA form, the CDR3 reads TGCGCCAGCAGCCAAGGGGGACAGGGGGCGGTTCCCTATGGCTACACCTTC.

This clone has only one observation. The rearrangement joins TRBV4-2 to TRBJ2-7; 10 bases match TRBD2. V shed 1 base and J 0 bases; nucleotides not matched to a gene: 12. Germline CDR1 and CDR2: LGHNA and YNFKEQ. The CDR3 is 19 amino acids. CDR3 region: CASSQGTGRTSGRSYEQYF. CDR3 nucleotide sequence: TGTGCCAGCAGCCAAGGGACAGGACGGACTAGCGGACGCTCCTACGAGCAGTACTTC.

This clone came up once. This sequence joins TRBV13 and TRBJ2-7, with D perhaps TRBD1 or TRBD2 (5 bases each). Trimming removed 2 bases from V and 2 bases from J, with 13 bases in between. Germline CDR1 and CDR2: PRHDT and FYEKMQ (reference sequence). The CDR3 has 15 amino acids. CDR3 nucleotides: TGTGCCAGCAGCTTAACCGGGGCGTCCACCTACGAGCAGTACTTC. It encodes CASSLTGASTYEQYF.

The chain uses TRBV4-1 and TRBJ1-1; D is unresolved. The V gene's germline CDR1 is MGHRA and CDR2 YSYEKL. The germline V and J ends were trimmed by 5 bases and 1 base, with 11 bases remaining between them. CDR3 length: 14 amino acids. The CDR3 DNA sequence: TGCGCCAGCAGCGCGTCGACGGGGAACACTGAAGCTTTCTTT. Its translation is CASSASTGNTEAFF.

The V call is TRBV5-1, the J call TRBJ2-5, with D possibly TRBD2 on 6 matching bases. V gave up 0 bases and J gave up 4 bases, with 13 bases separating them. CDR3 length: 15 amino acids. CDR1 and CDR2 from the germline V gene are SGHRS and YFSETQ. Here the CDR3 DNA reads TGCGCCAGCAGCTTGGGCGGGATACTCGGAGAGACCCAGTACTTC. Its protein product is CASSLGGILGETQYF.

The V and J genes are TRBV28 and TRBJ2-5; 8 nucleotides match TRBD2. The J call is doubtful: the DNA matches TRBJ2-7 better. CDR1 MDHEN and CDR2 SYDVKM come from the germline V gene. The CDR3 consists of 13 residues. CDR3 nucleotides: TGTGCCAGCACCGCCGGGGGGGCCTACGAGCAGTACTTC. This sequence encodes CASTAGGAYEQYF.

The chain couples TRBV4-1 to TRBJ1-3; unclear D gene. The CDR3 runs to 16 residues. The germline V gene encodes CDR1 MGHRA and CDR2 YSYEKL. The V and J ends lost 4 bases and 0 bases respectively, with 13 bases between them. The DNA for the CDR3 is TGCGCCAGCAGCCCAGGAGGACTTACCTCTGGAAACACCATATATTTT. Translating it yields CASSPGGLTSGNTIYF.

The chain employs TRBV6-5 and TRBJ2-5; D is perhaps TRBD1 (7 bases). V lost 6 bases to trimming and J lost 4 bases, with 15 bases between them. The CDR3 covers 14 residues. Germline CDR1 MNHEY, CDR2 SVGAGI. DNA of the CDR3: TGTGCCAGCAGACGCAACAGGGGAGGAGAGACCCAGTACTTC. Protein product: CASRRNRGGETQYF.

V is TRBV19 and J is TRBJ1-1, with 10 positions matching TRBD1. Trimming at V came to 6 bases and at J to 2 bases, leaving 9 bases not matched to a gene. Germline CDR1 reads LNHDA; CDR2 reads SQIVND (reference sequence). The CDR3 has 16 amino acids. CDR3 coding DNA: TGTGCCAGTAGCAAGGGGACAGGGGACTTAAACACTGAAGCTTTCTTT. Protein product: CASSKGTGDLNTEAFF. Full variable domain (rest looked up from reference TRBV19 and TRBJ1-1): DGGITQSPKYLFRKEGQNVTLSCEQNLNHDAMYWYRQDPGQGLRLIYYSQIVNDFQKGDIAEGYSVSREKKESFPLTVTSAQKNPTAFYLCASSKGTGDLNTEAFFGQGTRLTVV.

The rearrangement links TRBV28 to TRBJ1-1, with 7 bases fitting TRBD1. V trimming: 1 base; J trimming: 1 base; junction bases outside the gene matches: 9. Germline V gene lookup returns CDR1 MDHEN and CDR2 SYDVKM. CDR3 size: 17 residues. Here the CDR3 reads CASSLSGGGTRNTEAFF. Written as DNA, the CDR3 is TGTGCCAGCAGTTTATCGGGAGGGGGCACGAGGAACACTGAAGCTTTCTTT.

Written as DNA, the CDR3 is TGTGCCAGTAGTATACAGGCCGTAAATGAAAAACTGTTTTTT. Translating gives CASSIQAVNEKLFF. The chain is built from TRBV19 and TRBJ1-4, with D unresolved. Germline V gene sequence: CDR1 LNHDA, CDR2 SQIVND (reference sequence). The CDR3 has 14 amino acids. The V and J ends lost 2 bases and 5 bases respectively, with 9 bases between them.

The chain combines TRBV19 with TRBJ1-5, with a tentative D call TRBD1 (5 bases). The germline V gene has CDR1 LNHDA and CDR2 SQIVND (reference sequence). Trimming shortened V by 1 base and J by 2 bases, and 12 bases separated the two germline ends. The CDR3 loop spans 16 amino acids. The CDR3 sequence: CASSIVGAPGNQPQHF. CDR3 nucleotides: TGTGCCAGTAGTATAGTAGGGGCCCCTGGCAATCAGCCCCAGCATTTT.

This chain links TRBV6-5 with TRBJ2-5; D is unresolved. The CDR3 length is 14 residues. The V gene lost 4 bases and the J gene lost 2 bases, with 11 bases spanning the gap. Germline V gene data show CDR1 as MNHEY and CDR2 as SVGAGI. The CDR3 here is CASSSLPDQETQYF. The CDR3 coding sequence is TGTGCCAGCAGTTCCCTCCCCGATCAAGAGACCCAGTACTTC.

This chain joins TRBV28 and TRBJ2-7; D not resolved. Germline V CDR1 and CDR2: MDHEN, SYDVKM. The length of the CDR3 is 12 residues. Deletions cut 6 bases from V and 5 bases from J, with 11 bases between. Here the CDR3 DNA reads TGTGCCAGCAGCCTCTTCTCGAACGAGCAGTACTTC. Translating it yields CASSLFSNEQYF.

This chain joins TRBV19 and TRBJ1-3; D remains ambiguous. Trimming took 5 bases from V and 8 from J, leaving 13 bases between them. The CDR3 sequence is 13 residues long. Germline CDR1 is LNHDA and CDR2 is SQIVND (reference sequence). This chain's CDR3 is CASSFRVRDTIYF. DNA of the CDR3: TGTGCCAGTAGTTTTCGGGTGCGGGACACCATATATTTT.

The V gene is TRBV18, the J gene TRBJ2-1; maybe TRBD1 (6 bases). V was cut by 6 bases and J by 12 bases, with 27 bases left in between. In germline, CDR1 is KGHSH, CDR2 LQKENI. The CDR3 is made up of 16 amino acids. DNA of the CDR3: TGTGCCAGCTCCCAAAACGTTGGGGGCGTACCCCATCCGCAGTTCTTC. This gives the protein CASSQNVGGVPHPQFF.

The V and J genes are TRBV2 and TRBJ2-5; TRBD1 is a possible D gene (6 bases). CDR1 and CDR2 from the germline V gene are SNHLY and FYNNEI. Trimming stripped 7 bases from V and 2 bases from J, with 11 bases between. CDR3 length equals 13 residues. The CDR3 nucleotides read TGTGCCAGCAATGGACAGACTCAAGAGACCCAGTACTTC. Translated, it gives CASNGQTQETQYF. Full variable domain (outside the CDR3, taken from reference TRBV2 and TRBJ2-5): EPEVTQTPSHQVTQMGQEVILRCVPISNHLYFYWYRQILGQKVEFLVSFYNNEISEKSEIFDDQFSVERPDGSNFTLKIRSTKLEDSAMYFCASNGQTQETQYFGPGTRLLVL.

J is TRBJ1-4 and V is TRBV6-5, with no clear D. Germline values: CDR1 MNHEY, CDR2 SVGAGI. The CDR3 has 12 amino acids. Trimming took off 7 bases at V and 11 bases at J, with 14 bases between the two ends. The CDR3 region is CASTSWNGKLFF. CDR3 DNA sequence: TGTGCCAGCACCTCTTGGAATGGGAAACTGTTTTTT.

V gene TRBV4-2 combines with J gene TRBJ1-2, with 10 bases aligning to TRBD1. V shed 1 base and J 6 bases; nucleotides not matched to a gene: 2. There are 14 residues in the CDR3. The germline CDR1 and CDR2 sequences are LGHNA and YNFKEQ. The CDR3 DNA reads TGTGCCAGCAGCCAAGGGACAGGGGGTGATGGCTACACCTTC. Translating it yields CASSQGTGGDGYTF.

J is TRBJ1-5 and V is TRBV2, with TRBD1 matching over 10 bases. The CDR3 covers 15 residues. V lost 6 bases and J lost 9; bases outside the gene matches: 11. Germline loops: CDR1 SNHLY, CDR2 FYNNEI. The CDR3 DNA reads TGTGCCAGCAGGGACGACAGGGGGCTGGGTCTGCCCCAGCATTTT. Residues: CASRDDRGLGLPQHF. Looking up the rest from reference TRBV2 and TRBJ1-5 gives the full variable domain: EPEVTQTPSHQVTQMGQEVILRCVPISNHLYFYWYRQILGQKVEFLVSFYNNEISEKSEIFDDQFSVERPDGSNFTLKIRSTKLEDSAMYFCASRDDRGLGLPQHFGDGTRLSIL.

This clone was counted a single time. This sequence joins TRBV27 and TRBJ1-2; 7 bases fit TRBD1. Germline-derived CDR1 and CDR2 are MNHEY and SMNVEV (reference sequence). Losses at the gene ends were 0 bases for V and 4 bases for J; bases not matched to a gene: 5. CDR3 size: 15 residues. CDR3 loop: CASSLSGGQLYGYTF. As DNA, the CDR3 is TGTGCCAGCAGTTTATCGGGGGGACAGCTCTATGGCTACACCTTC.

CDR3 bases: TGCAGCGTTGAAGATCGGGCGGGAGGGCCTCCGATCGTTTCTTACGAGCAGTACTTC. It yields the protein CSVEDRAGGPPIVSYEQYF. The genes are TRBV29-1 and TRBJ2-7; TRBD2 matches at 9 bases. J lost 4 bases, V lost 0 bases, and 19 bases had no gene match. There are 19 residues in the CDR3. CDR1 is SQVTM and CDR2 is ANQGSEA in the germline V gene.